The 10 T cell receptor beta chains presented below share a single source sample, sequenced in a study of cytomegalovirus exposure and HLA in healthy donors. With 60 Vbeta and 13 Jbeta primers, the PCR was carried out. Profiled with immunoSEQ multiplex PCR; TCRdb holds only in-frame clones, not every one. The sample contains approximately 170,000 clones, 70% to 75% of which appear only once. Sequenced material: PBMCs. The receptors stem from a man aged 30 to 45 in good health and CMV-seropositive.

The chain recombines TRBV4-2 with TRBJ1-5; a weak D match, TRBD1 (5 bases). Germline V gene data show CDR1 as LGHNA and CDR2 as YNFKEQ. The CDR3 has 15 residues. The V end was cut by 0 bases, the J end by 6 bases, with 12 bases between. The DNA of the CDR3 is TGTGCCAGCAGCCAAGATGCGCAGGGCCGTCAGCCCCAGCATTTT. It yields the protein CASSQDAQGRQPQHF.

The genes are TRBV4-3 and TRBJ1-3; D is ambiguous. CDR3 length equals 16 residues. V was cut by 0 bases and J by 0 bases, with 9 bases left in between. Germline CDR1 reads LGHNA; CDR2 reads YSLEER. The CDR3 DNA reads TGCGCCAGCAGCCAAGACGGTCTTAGCTCTGGAAACACCATATATTTT. This codes for CASSQDGLSSGNTIYF.

The V gene is TRBV7-2, the J gene TRBJ2-7; D perhaps matches TRBD1 (6 bases). The ends were cut back, 1 base at V and 6 bases at J, with 16 bases in the middle. CDR3 length: 15 amino acids. Germline CDR1 reads SGHTA; CDR2 reads FQGNSA. The DNA for the CDR3 is TGTGCCAGCAGCTTAGGGCAGGGGCGAGGAGGCGAGCAGTACTTC. Residues: CASSLGQGRGGEQYF.

The chain couples TRBV30 to TRBJ1-2, with no clear D. The CDR3 is 14 residues long. From germline, CDR1 is GTSNPN and CDR2 SVGIG (reference sequence). V was cut by 1 base and J by 0 bases, with 9 bases left in between. CDR3 residues: CAWSGAGSNYGYTF. The CDR3 DNA sequence: TGTGCCTGGAGTGGGGCAGGATCTAACTATGGCTACACCTTC.

The chain couples TRBV9 to TRBJ2-1; no clear D. CDR3 length: 13 amino acids. Germline CDR1 reads SGDLS; CDR2 reads YYNGEE. Deletions cut 0 bases from V and 5 bases from J, with 6 bases between. The CDR3 DNA sequence: TGTGCCAGCAGCGTAGGTACACACAATGAGCAGTTCTTC. This translates into CASSVGTHNEQFF.

This clone was seen just once. The chain has TRBV27 and TRBJ2-3; 8 bases agree with TRBD2. The V segment lost 6 bases and the J segment 2 bases; nucleotides outside the gene matches: 10. The V gene's germline CDR1 is MNHEY and CDR2 SMNVEV (reference sequence). CDR3 length equals 16 residues. CDR3 nucleotides: TGTGCCAGCAGCCCGGGGTCTAGCGGGCCCACAGATACGCAGTATTTT. Its protein is CASSPGSSGPTDTQYF.

The chain has TRBV5-5 and TRBJ2-7, with TRBD2 matching 8 bases. Germline-derived CDR1 and CDR2 are SGHKS and YYEKEE (reference sequence). The CDR3 consists of 15 residues. The junction had 12 bases not matched to a gene; V was cut back by 7 bases and J by 3 bases. CDR3 residues: CASARGGPLGYEQYF. The CDR3 nucleotides are TGTGCCAGCGCCCGGGGGGGGCCCCTTGGCTACGAGCAGTACTTC.

The chain is built from TRBV2 and TRBJ2-3; 8 bases match TRBD1. The CDR3 has 22 residues. Per the germline V gene, CDR1 is SNHLY and CDR2 is FYNNEI. The junction had 36 bases not matched to a gene; V was cut back by 11 bases and J by 5 bases. In DNA form, the CDR3 reads TGTGCCTCCCCTCCCTGGGGCAGGGGGCGATTCGGAGACCCTAAACTCAGAGATACGCAGTATTTT. It specifies CASPPWGRGRFGDPKLRDTQYF.

The sample holds a few counts of this clone. The chain couples TRBV7-9 to TRBJ1-2; TRBD1 matches 11 bases. This CDR3 has 16 amino acids. Unmatched junction bases numbered 10, after V lost 3 bases and J lost 7 bases. Germline CDR1 is SEHNR and CDR2 is FQNEAQ (reference sequence). The CDR3 region has the DNA TGTGCCAGCAGCTTTATTATCGGACAGGGGGCTGGTGGCTACACCTTC. Translated, it gives CASSFIIGQGAGGYTF.

The chain couples TRBV30 to TRBJ2-7; TRBD2 matches at 9 bases. The germline CDR1 and CDR2 sequences are GTSNPN and SVGIG (reference sequence). CDR3 length: 15 residues. Losses at the gene ends were 3 bases for V and 4 bases for J; bases not matched to a gene: 10. The CDR3 loop reads CAWRGSSGALYEQYF. In DNA form, the CDR3 reads TGTGCCTGGAGGGGTTCTAGCGGGGCTTTATACGAGCAGTACTTC.